These 10 T cell receptor beta chains originate from one sample sequenced in a study of shared clonotypes between healthy human individuals. Naive CD8 cells, CD45RO-negative and positively selected for CCR7, excluded terminally differentiated effector memory CD45RA+ cells. This table comes from immunoSEQ multiplex PCR, and its TCRdb copy is limited to in-frame clones, with some not included. The sample yields 700,000 to 950,000 clones, approximately 96% seen once. Sequencing used naive CD8+ T cells sorted from blood. Receptor source: a man aged 30 to 39 in good health.

V gene TRBV7-9 combines with J gene TRBJ1-2; 7 bases map to TRBD1. This CDR3 spans 13 amino acids. The germline V gene has CDR1 SEHNR and CDR2 FQNEAQ (reference sequence). With 6 bases clipped from V and 4 bases from J, the junction kept 5 bases outside the gene matches. Written as DNA, the CDR3 is TGTGCCAGCAGTTTCCGGGACAGCTATGGCTACACCTTC. This encodes CASSFRDSYGYTF.

This clone has just one count. The chain employs TRBV5-1 and TRBJ2-7; D might be TRBD1 (5 bases). This CDR3 has 12 amino acids. Germline V gives CDR1 SGHRS, CDR2 YFSETQ. The germline V and J ends were trimmed by 5 bases and 5 bases, with 11 bases remaining between them. In DNA, the CDR3 is TGCGCCAGCAGACAGGACGGCGACGAGCAGTACTTC. Encoded protein: CASRQDGDEQYF.

J is TRBJ2-7 and V is TRBV2, with D maybe TRBD2 (6 bases). The germline CDR1 and CDR2 sequences are SNHLY and FYNNEI. With 5 bases removed from V and 6 bases from J, the gap between germline ends came to 14 bases. The CDR3 contains 13 residues. The CDR3 loop is CASSRLQEGEQYF. The CDR3 DNA reads as TGTGCCAGCAGTAGGTTACAGGAGGGCGAGCAGTACTTC.

The rearrangement joins TRBV7-2 to TRBJ2-7; 8 nucleotides line up with TRBD2. CDR1 is SGHTA, CDR2 FQGNSA, per germline. J lost 1 base, V lost 5 bases, and 4 bases had no gene match. This CDR3 has 14 amino acids. The CDR3: CASSPSGSSYEQYF. The CDR3 region has the DNA TGTGCCAGCAGCCCAAGCGGGAGTTCCTACGAGCAGTACTTC. Using reference TRBV7-2 and TRBJ2-7 for the parts outside the CDR3, the full variable domain is GAGVSQSPSNKVTEKGKDVELRCDPISGHTALYWYRQSLGQGLEFLIYFQGNSAPDKSGLPSDRFSAERTGGSVSTLTIQRTQQEDSAVYLCASSPSGSSYEQYFGPGTRLTVT.

The rearrangement joins TRBV6-5 to TRBJ1-1; D possibly corresponds to TRBD1 (6 bases). The germline CDR1 and CDR2 sequences are MNHEY and SVGAGI. The CDR3 extends over 16 amino acids. The V and J ends lost 4 bases and 4 bases respectively, with 19 bases between them. DNA of the CDR3: TGTGCCAGCAGTTCCATCAACAGGGTTAGGGGCACTGAAGCTTTCTTT. Protein sequence: CASSSINRVRGTEAFF.

This rearrangement joins TRBV6-1 to TRBJ2-7; no clear D. The V end was cut by 1 base, the J end by 5 bases, with 6 bases between. This CDR3 contains 12 residues. CDR1 is MNHNS, CDR2 SASEGT, per germline. The DNA for the CDR3 is TGTGCCAGCAGTGAAGTCAGGCACGAGCAGTACTTC. Amino acid sequence: CASSEVRHEQYF.

This chain joins TRBV18 and TRBJ1-1; maybe TRBD1 (6 bases). V lost 3 bases to trimming and J lost 5 bases, with 10 bases between them. Germline-derived CDR1 and CDR2 are KGHSH and LQKENI. This CDR3 spans 13 amino acids. The CDR3 sequence: CASSPGRGTEAFF. The CDR3, as DNA: TGTGCCAGCTCACCCGGCAGGGGTACTGAAGCTTTCTTT.

The V call is TRBV11-2, the J call TRBJ2-1; D may be TRBD2 (6 bases). Per germline, CDR1 SGHAT and CDR2 FQNNGV. This CDR3 is 14 amino acids long. Trimming stripped 7 bases from V and 15 bases from J, with 25 bases between. The CDR3 DNA is TGTGCCAGCACCCCCGGGGCGGGGTACCCGGTTGTGTTCTTC. Translation: CASTPGAGYPVVFF.

V and J are TRBV7-2 and TRBJ1-1; 7 bases fit TRBD1. The CDR3 covers 15 residues. CDR1 is SGHTA and CDR2 is FQGNSA in the germline V gene. The V segment lost 5 bases and the J segment 0 bases; nucleotides outside the gene matches: 6. CDR3 region: CASSTRQGMNTEAFF. CDR3 sequence (DNA): TGTGCCAGCAGCACCCGACAGGGAATGAACACTGAAGCTTTCTTT.

This chain links TRBV5-1 with TRBJ1-1; TRBD1 agrees at 7 bases. The V gene's germline CDR1 is SGHRS and CDR2 YFSETQ. With 2 bases clipped from V and 5 bases from J, the junction kept 6 bases outside the gene matches. This CDR3 is 14 amino acids long. CDR3 nucleotide sequence: TGCGCCAGCAGCTTCAGGGGGGTGGATACTGAAGCTTTCTTT. Translated: CASSFRGVDTEAFF.